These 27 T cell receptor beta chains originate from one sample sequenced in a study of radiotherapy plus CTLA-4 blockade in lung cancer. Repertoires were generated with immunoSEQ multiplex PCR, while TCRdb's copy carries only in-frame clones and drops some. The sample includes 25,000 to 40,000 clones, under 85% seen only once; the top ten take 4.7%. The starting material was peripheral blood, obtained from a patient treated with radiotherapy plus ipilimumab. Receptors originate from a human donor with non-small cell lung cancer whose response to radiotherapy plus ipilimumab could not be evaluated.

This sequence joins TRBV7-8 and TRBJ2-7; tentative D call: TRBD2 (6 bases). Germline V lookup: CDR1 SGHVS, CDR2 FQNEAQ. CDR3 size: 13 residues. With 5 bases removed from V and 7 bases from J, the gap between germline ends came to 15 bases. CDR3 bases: TGTGCCAGCAGCCGAACGGACGGGAGAGAGCAGTACTTC. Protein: CASSRTDGREQYF. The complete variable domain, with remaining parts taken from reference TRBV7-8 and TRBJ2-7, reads GAGVSQSPRYKVAKRGQDVALRCDPISGHVSLFWYQQALGQGPEFLTYFQNEAQLDKSGLPSDRFFAERPEGSVSTLKIQRTQQEDSAVYLCASSRTDGREQYFGPGTRLTVT.

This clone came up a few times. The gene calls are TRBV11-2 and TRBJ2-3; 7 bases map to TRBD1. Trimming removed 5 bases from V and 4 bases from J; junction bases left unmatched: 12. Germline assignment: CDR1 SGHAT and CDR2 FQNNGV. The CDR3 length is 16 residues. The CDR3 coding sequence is TGTGCCAGCAGCGTCCAGACAGGGTTTATCGCAGATACGCAGTATTTT. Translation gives CASSVQTGFIADTQYF. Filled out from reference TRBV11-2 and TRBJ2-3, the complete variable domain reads EAGVAQSPRYKIIEKRQSVAFWCNPISGHATLYWYQQILGQGPKLLIQFQNNGVVDDSQLPKDRFSAERLKGVDSTLKIQPAKLEDSAVYLCASSVQTGFIADTQYFGPGTRLTVL.

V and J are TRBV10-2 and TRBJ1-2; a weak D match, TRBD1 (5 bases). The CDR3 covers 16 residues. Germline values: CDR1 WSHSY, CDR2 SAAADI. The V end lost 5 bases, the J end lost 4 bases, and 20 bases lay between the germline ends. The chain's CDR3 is CASSQPDIRAGYGYTF. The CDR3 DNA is TGCGCCAGCAGTCAACCCGACATCAGGGCAGGCTATGGCTACACCTTC.

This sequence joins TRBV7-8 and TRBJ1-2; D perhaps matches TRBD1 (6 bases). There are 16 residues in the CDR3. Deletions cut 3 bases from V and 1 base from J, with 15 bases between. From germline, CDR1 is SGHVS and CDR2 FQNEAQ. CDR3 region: CASSLRSGDINYGYTF. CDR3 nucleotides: TGTGCCAGCAGCTTGAGGTCCGGGGACATTAACTATGGCTACACCTTC.

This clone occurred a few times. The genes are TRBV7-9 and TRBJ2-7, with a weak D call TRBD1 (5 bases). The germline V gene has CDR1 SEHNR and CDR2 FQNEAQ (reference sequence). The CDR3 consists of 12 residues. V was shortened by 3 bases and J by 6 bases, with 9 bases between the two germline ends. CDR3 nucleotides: TGTGCCAGCAGCTTGATGGGGCGCGAGCAGTACTTC. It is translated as CASSLMGREQYF.

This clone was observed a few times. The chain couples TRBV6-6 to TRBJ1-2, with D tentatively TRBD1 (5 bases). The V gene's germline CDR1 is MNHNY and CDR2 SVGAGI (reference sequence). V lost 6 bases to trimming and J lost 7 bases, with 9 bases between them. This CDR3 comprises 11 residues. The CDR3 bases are TGTGCCAGCAGCCGCGGGGGTGGCTACACCTTC. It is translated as CASSRGGGYTF.

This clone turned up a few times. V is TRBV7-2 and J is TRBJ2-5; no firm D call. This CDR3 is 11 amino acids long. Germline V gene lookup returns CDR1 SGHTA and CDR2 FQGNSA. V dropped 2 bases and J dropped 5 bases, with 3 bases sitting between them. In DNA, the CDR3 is TGTGCCAGCAGCTTATATGAGACCCAGTACTTC. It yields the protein CASSLYETQYF.

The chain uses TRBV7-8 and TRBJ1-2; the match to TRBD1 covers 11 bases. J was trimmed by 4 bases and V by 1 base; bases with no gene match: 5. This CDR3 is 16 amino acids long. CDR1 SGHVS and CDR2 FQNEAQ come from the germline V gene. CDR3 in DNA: TGTGCCAGCAGCTTAGGGACAGGGGGCTCCGGCTATGGCTACACCTTC. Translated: CASSLGTGGSGYGYTF.

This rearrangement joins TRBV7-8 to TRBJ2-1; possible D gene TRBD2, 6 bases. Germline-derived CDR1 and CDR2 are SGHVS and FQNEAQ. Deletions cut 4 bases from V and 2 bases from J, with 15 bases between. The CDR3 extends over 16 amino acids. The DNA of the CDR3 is TGTGCCAGCAGCTACTTGACGGGAGCCGCCTACAATGAGCAGTTCTTC. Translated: CASSYLTGAAYNEQFF.

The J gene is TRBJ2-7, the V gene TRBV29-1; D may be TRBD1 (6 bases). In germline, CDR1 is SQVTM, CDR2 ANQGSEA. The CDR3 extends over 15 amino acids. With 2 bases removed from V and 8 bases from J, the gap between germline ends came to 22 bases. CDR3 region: CSVELWGLVSSKQYF. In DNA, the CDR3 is TGCAGCGTTGAACTCTGGGGGCTAGTATCTTCGAAGCAGTACTTC.

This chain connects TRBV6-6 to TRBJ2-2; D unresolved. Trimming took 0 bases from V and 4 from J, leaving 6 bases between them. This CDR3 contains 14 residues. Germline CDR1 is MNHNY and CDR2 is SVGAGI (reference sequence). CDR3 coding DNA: TGTGCCAGCAGTTACTCCCACACCACCGGGGAGCTGTTTTTT. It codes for CASSYSHTTGELFF.

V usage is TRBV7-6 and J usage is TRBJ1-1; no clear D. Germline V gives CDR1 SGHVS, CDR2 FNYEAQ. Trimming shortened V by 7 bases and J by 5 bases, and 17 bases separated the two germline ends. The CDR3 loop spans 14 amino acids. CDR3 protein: CASKVGESGTEAFF. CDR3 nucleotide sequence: TGTGCCAGCAAGGTGGGCGAATCTGGGACTGAAGCTTTCTTT.

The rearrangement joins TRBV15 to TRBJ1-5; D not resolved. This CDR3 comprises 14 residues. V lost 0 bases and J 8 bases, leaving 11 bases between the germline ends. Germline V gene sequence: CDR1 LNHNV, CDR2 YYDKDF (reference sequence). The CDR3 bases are TGTGCCACCAGCAGAGAAGCCGCAGACAAGCCCCAGCATTTT. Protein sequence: CATSREAADKPQHF.

CDR3 DNA sequence: TGCAGCGTTGGCCAAGCAGGTAGAGTGGCTGAAGCTTTCTTT. Translation: CSVGQAGRVAEAFF. The chain links TRBV29-1 to TRBJ1-1; D is undetermined. Trimming removed 4 bases from V and 6 bases from J, with 18 bases in between. This CDR3 has 14 amino acids. Germline assignment: CDR1 SQVTM and CDR2 ANQGSEA.

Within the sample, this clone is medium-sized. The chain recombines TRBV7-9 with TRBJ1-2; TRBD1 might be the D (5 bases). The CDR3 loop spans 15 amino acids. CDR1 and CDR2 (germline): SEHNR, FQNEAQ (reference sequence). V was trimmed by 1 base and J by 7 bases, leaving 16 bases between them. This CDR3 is CASSLGDSDIFGYTF. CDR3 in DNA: TGTGCCAGCAGCTTAGGAGACTCGGACATCTTTGGCTACACCTTC.

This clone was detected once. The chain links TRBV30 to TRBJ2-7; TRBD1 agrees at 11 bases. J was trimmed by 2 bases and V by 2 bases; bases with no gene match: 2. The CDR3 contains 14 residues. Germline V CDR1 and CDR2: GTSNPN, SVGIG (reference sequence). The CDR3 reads CAWSRGQGAYEQYF. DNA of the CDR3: TGTGCCTGGAGTAGGGGACAGGGGGCCTACGAGCAGTACTTC.

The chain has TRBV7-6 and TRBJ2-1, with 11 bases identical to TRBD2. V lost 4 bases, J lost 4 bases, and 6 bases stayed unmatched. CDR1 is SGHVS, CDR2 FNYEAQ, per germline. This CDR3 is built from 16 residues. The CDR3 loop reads CASSSTGTSGYNEQFF. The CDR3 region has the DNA TGTGCCAGCAGCTCGACCGGGACTAGCGGATACAATGAGCAGTTCTTC.

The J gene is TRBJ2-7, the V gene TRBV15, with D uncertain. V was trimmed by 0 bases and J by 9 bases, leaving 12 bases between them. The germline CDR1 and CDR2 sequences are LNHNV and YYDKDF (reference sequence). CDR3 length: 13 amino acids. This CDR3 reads CATSRDYLERQYF. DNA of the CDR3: TGTGCCACCAGCAGAGATTACCTGGAGCGGCAGTACTTC.

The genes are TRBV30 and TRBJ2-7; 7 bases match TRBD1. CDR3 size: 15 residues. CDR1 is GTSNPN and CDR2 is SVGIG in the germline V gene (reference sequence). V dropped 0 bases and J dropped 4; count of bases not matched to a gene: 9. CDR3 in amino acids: CAWSVLGTVHYEQYF. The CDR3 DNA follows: TGTGCCTGGAGTGTTCTAGGGACAGTCCATTACGAGCAGTACTTC.

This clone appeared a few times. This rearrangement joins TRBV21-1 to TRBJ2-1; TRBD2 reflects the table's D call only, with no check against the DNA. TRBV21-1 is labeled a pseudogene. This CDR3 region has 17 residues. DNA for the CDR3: TGTGCCAGCAGCACTCCGACCGGGACTAGCCGAGACAATGAGCAGTTCTTC. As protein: CASSTPTGTSRDNEQFF.

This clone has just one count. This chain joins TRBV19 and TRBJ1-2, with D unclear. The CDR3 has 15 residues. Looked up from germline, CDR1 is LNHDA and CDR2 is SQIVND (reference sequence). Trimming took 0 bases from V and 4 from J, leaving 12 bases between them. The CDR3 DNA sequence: TGTGCCAGTAGTATAGATTCTAGAGGCAGCTATGGCTACACCTTC. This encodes CASSIDSRGSYGYTF.

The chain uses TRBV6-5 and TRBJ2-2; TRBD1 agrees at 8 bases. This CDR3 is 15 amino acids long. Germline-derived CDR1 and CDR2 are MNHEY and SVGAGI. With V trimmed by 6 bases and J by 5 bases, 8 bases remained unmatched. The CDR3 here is CASRMDRVWTGELFF. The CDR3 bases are TGTGCCAGCAGGATGGACAGGGTCTGGACCGGGGAGCTGTTTTTT.

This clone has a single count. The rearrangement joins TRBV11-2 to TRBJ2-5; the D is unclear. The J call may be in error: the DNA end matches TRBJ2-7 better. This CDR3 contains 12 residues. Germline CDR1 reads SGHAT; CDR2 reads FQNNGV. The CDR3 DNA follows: TGTGCCAGCAGCTTGGGCATCTACGAGCAGTACTTC. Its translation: CASSLGIYEQYF.

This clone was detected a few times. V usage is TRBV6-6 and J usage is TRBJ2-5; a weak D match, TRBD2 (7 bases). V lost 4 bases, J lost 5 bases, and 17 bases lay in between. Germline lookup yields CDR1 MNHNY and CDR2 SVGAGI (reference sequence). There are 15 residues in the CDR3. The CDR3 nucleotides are TGTGCCAGCAGTTCCCTCGGGGGGCAGAGGGAGACCCAGTACTTC. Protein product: CASSSLGGQRETQYF.

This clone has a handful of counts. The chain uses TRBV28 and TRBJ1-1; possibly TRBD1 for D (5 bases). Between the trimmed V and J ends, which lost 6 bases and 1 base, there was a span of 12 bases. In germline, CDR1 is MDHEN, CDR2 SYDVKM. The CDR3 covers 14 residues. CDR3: CASSPGGGNTEAFF. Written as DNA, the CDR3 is TGTGCCAGCAGCCCGGGGGGTGGGAACACTGAAGCTTTCTTT.

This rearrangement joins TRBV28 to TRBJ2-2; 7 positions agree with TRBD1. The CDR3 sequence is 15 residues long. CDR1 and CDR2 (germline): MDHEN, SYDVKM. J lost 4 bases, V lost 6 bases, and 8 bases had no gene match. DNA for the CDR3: TGTGCCAGCAGGCCGACAGGGTTTAGCACCGGGGAGCTGTTTTTT. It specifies CASRPTGFSTGELFF.

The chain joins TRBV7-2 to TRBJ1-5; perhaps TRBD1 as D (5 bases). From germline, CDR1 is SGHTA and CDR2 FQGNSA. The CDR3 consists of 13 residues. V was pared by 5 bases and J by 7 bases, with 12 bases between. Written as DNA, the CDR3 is TGTGCCAGCAGCCCGGCACGGGGGCAGCCCCAGCATTTT. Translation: CASSPARGQPQHF.